This T cell receptor (beta chain) stems from a study of T cells after yellow fever vaccination. J gave up 4 bases and V 6 bases, and 3 bases lay outside the gene matches. Germline assignment: CDR1 DFQATT and CDR2 SNEGSKA (reference sequence). The CDR3 is 12 residues long. This clonotype was found a few times. Its specificity is not known. 5'RACE template switching generated TCR cDNA, adding a universal primer site and UMIs. TCRdb used MiXCR to reprocess the 5' RACE reads, holding one entry per CDR3 protein. The sample carries some 350,000 distinct CDR3 sequences, approximately 3.9% recorded once. General observations from the study: Researchers report a weaker secondary response that nonetheless peaked faster, day 5 versus 15.

The clonotype comes from a man between 18 and 29 years old who received the YFV17D yellow fever vaccine. The source material was PBMCs, sampled 5 days after the yellow fever booster vaccination. The chain employs TRBV20-1 and TRBJ2-7; 10 bases align to TRBD1. The CDR3 DNA is TGCAGTGCCGGACAGGGGGTATACGAGCAGTACGTC. Translation gives CSAGQGVYEQYV.